This T cell receptor (beta chain) was captured by sequencing in a study of shared clonotypes between healthy human individuals. The study's findings and limits: What naive subsets generally showed was a larger estimated richness than memory subsets showed.

About this clone: Its antigen is undetermined. The sample contains more than one DNA sequence encoding this CDR3.

The CDR3 totals 15 residues. Germline CDR1 reads MDHEN; CDR2 reads SYDVKM. The V end was cut by 4 bases, the J end by 1 base, with 11 bases between. Assay used: immunoSEQ multiplex PCR; TCRdb lists only in-frame clones, some missing. The table shows around 510,000 clones, with roughly 95% occurring only once. The source is a woman in her twenties or thirties in good health. The material sequenced was naive CD4+ T cells sorted from blood. As to subset: CD45RA+ positively selected. V is TRBV28 and J is TRBJ2-1; a possible D gene is TRBD1 (7 bases). The CDR3 bases are TGTGCCAGCAGTTCTCCAGGGGGGTCCTACAATGAGCAGTTCTTC. This encodes CASSSPGGSYNEQFF.